This entry lists 24 T cell receptor beta chains sequenced from one sample in a study of cytomegalovirus exposure and HLA in healthy donors (dated by TCRdb to about 2017). Library construction relied on the immunoSEQ multiplex PCR assay. TCRdb's version of the immuneACCESS table is confined to in-frame rearrangements and falls short of the full clone set. An unresolved V gene accounts for under half of the shortfall where checked; the remainder is of unknown origin. Here the sample has about 130,000 clones; approximately 92% occur a single time. The ten largest clones take up over 9% of the sample. Sequencing was performed on PBMCs. These TCRs come from a woman between 18 and 29 years old in good health and CMV-seropositive.

The V and J genes are TRBV19 and TRBJ1-4; 7 positions match TRBD1. Germline-derived CDR1 and CDR2 are LNHDA and SQIVND (reference sequence). The V gene end was trimmed by 7 bases and the J gene end by 8 bases; junction bases not matched to a gene: 7. This CDR3 has 13 amino acids. CDR3 sequence reads: CASTGGMGEKLFF. The CDR3 bases are TGTGCCAGTACAGGGGGAATGGGGGAAAAACTGTTTTTT.

Details on this clone: This same CDR3 is encoded by further DNA sequences in the sample. The chain links TRBV28 to TRBJ1-6; D uncertain. V lost 6 bases and J lost 6, with 6 bases in between. The length of the CDR3 is 12 residues. CDR1 is MDHEN, CDR2 SYDVKM, per germline. Here the CDR3 DNA reads TGTGCCAGCAGGGACTTTAATTCACCCCTCCACTTT. It is translated as CASRDFNSPLHF.

The rearrangement joins TRBV11-2 to TRBJ1-2, with 7 nucleotides matching TRBD1. The germline CDR1 and CDR2 sequences are SGHAT and FQNNGV. This CDR3 spans 12 amino acids. V lost 5 bases, J lost 8 bases, and 5 bases stayed unmatched. The CDR3 protein is CASSRGTAGYTF. The CDR3 nucleotides read TGTGCCAGCAGCCGCGGGACAGCGGGCTACACCTTC.

Note on this clone: The junction differs from germline at one of its ends, possibly a read error. The V call is TRBV7-2, the J call TRBJ1-1; 7 bases align to TRBD1. The CDR3 totals 12 residues. The germline V gene encodes CDR1 SGHTA and CDR2 FQGNSA. The CDR3 here is CASSLRQGLTFF. In DNA, the CDR3 is TGTGCCAGCAGCCTTCGACAGGGCCTAACCTTTTTT.

The rearrangement uses TRBV5-1 and TRBJ2-1; D gene unclear. The CDR3 length is 13 residues. Between the trimmed V and J ends, which lost 0 bases and 6 bases, there was a span of 7 bases. Germline CDR1 SGHRS, CDR2 YFSETQ. The CDR3 DNA reads as TGCGCCAGCAGCTTGGCTGGCTCCAATGAGCAGTTCTTC. Translation: CASSLAGSNEQFF.

The chain recombines TRBV28 with TRBJ1-1, with D unclear. Germline CDR1 MDHEN, CDR2 SYDVKM. The V end was cut by 3 bases, the J end by 5 bases, with 10 bases between. This CDR3 spans 13 amino acids. This CDR3 is CASSFTGLTEAFF. In nucleotides, the CDR3 is TGTGCCAGCAGTTTTACGGGTCTTACTGAAGCTTTCTTT.

This chain connects TRBV29-1 to TRBJ2-3; possibly TRBD1 for D (5 bases). V was pared by 7 bases and J by 2 bases, with 13 bases between. The germline V gene has CDR1 SQVTM and CDR2 ANQGSEA. The CDR3 consists of 13 residues. CDR3 sequence (DNA): TGCAGCGCTGACAGCGAATTCACAGATACGCAGTATTTT. Encoded protein: CSADSEFTDTQYF.

This sequence joins TRBV7-9 and TRBJ2-5, with D possibly matching TRBD2 (6 bases). Looked up from germline, CDR1 is SEHNR and CDR2 is FQNEAQ (reference sequence). V lost 2 bases and J lost 1, with 8 bases in between. The CDR3 totals 14 residues. The CDR3 sequence is CASSLRDSQETQYF. Written as DNA, the CDR3 is TGTGCCAGCAGCTTACGGGACTCCCAAGAGACCCAGTACTTC.

This clone appeared once. The CDR3 protein is CASGGTAYEAFF. CDR3 DNA sequence: TGTGCCAGTGGTGGGACAGCCTACGAAGCTTTCTTT. The rearrangement uses TRBV6-6 and TRBJ1-1, with 7 nucleotides matching TRBD1. Germline V gene sequence: CDR1 MNHNY, CDR2 SVGAGI (reference sequence). V lost 9 bases, J lost 8 bases, and 9 bases stayed unmatched. The CDR3 is 12 residues long.

The CDR3, as DNA: TGTGCCAGCAGCCAAGACCCGGGGACCTACGAGCAGTACTTC. This translates into CASSQDPGTYEQYF. The J gene is TRBJ2-7, the V gene TRBV4-2; a weak D match, TRBD2 (5 bases). The ends were cut back, 0 bases at V and 2 bases at J, with 8 bases in the middle. The CDR3 contains 14 residues. Germline values: CDR1 LGHNA, CDR2 YNFKEQ.

The chain recombines TRBV7-2 with TRBJ2-6; possible D gene TRBD2, 5 bases. CDR3 length: 16 residues. Germline V CDR1 and CDR2: SGHTA, FQGNSA. V dropped 1 base and J dropped 2 bases, with 9 bases sitting between them. DNA of the CDR3: TGTGCCAGCAGCTTAGTGGCCGGGGCTGGGGCCAACGTCCTGACTTTC. It is translated as CASSLVAGAGANVLTF.

This chain connects TRBV13 to TRBJ2-1; perhaps TRBD1 as D (6 bases). The CDR3 has 14 amino acids. Germline CDR1 PRHDT, CDR2 FYEKMQ (reference sequence). V shed 4 bases and J shed 2 bases, with 9 bases lying between them. CDR3 nucleotides: TGTGCCAGCAGCTCCTGGACAGCCTACAATGAGCAGTTCTTC. This codes for CASSSWTAYNEQFF.

V usage is TRBV29-1 and J usage is TRBJ2-1, with 9 bases fitting TRBD2. Germline CDR1 is SQVTM and CDR2 is ANQGSEA. The trim removed 5 bases at V and 0 bases at J, leaving 17 bases unmatched. CDR3 size: 19 residues. CDR3 sequence: CSVRRMGGGARGSYNEQFF. As DNA, the CDR3 is TGCAGCGTTCGACGGATGGGCGGGGGGGCTCGCGGCTCCTACAATGAGCAGTTCTTC.

V gene TRBV6-5 combines with J gene TRBJ1-1, with D unresolved. The germline V gene has CDR1 MNHEY and CDR2 SVGAGI. The CDR3 has 15 residues. Trimming stripped 6 bases from V and 2 bases from J, with 16 bases between. CDR3 coding DNA: TGTGCCAGCAGCCCTTTATCGCGGGAAAACACTGAAGCTTTCTTT. Translation gives CASSPLSRENTEAFF.

The chain recombines TRBV30 with TRBJ1-2; D perhaps matches TRBD1 (5 bases). Trimming removed 4 bases from V and 6 bases from J, with 18 bases in between. This CDR3 has 14 amino acids. From germline, CDR1 is GTSNPN and CDR2 SVGIG (reference sequence). CDR3 sequence: CAWILQGSRHGYTF. For the CDR3, the DNA is TGTGCCTGGATATTGCAGGGTAGTCGACATGGCTACACCTTC.

CDR3: CASSQAWEYQETQYF. Here the CDR3 DNA reads TGCGCCAGCAGCCAGGCCTGGGAGTATCAAGAGACCCAGTACTTC. The V call is TRBV4-3, the J call TRBJ2-5; D is perhaps TRBD2 (5 bases). The V gene's germline CDR1 is LGHNA and CDR2 YSLEER. The CDR3 loop spans 15 amino acids. Trimming pared 3 bases from V and 2 bases from J, leaving 13 bases between.

CDR3 bases: TGTGCCACCAGCGCCCGGGACAGGGAGGTTAGCAATCAGCCCCAGCATTTT. Encoded protein: CATSARDREVSNQPQHF. This chain joins TRBV15 and TRBJ1-5, with TRBD1 matching 9 bases. V was pared by 5 bases and J by 0 bases, with 8 bases of the junction left unmatched. Germline V gene lookup returns CDR1 LNHNV and CDR2 YYDKDF (reference sequence). This CDR3 is 17 amino acids long. The variable domain in full, completed from reference TRBV15 and TRBJ1-5, reads DAMVIQNPRYQVTQFGKPVTLSCSQTLNHNVMYWYQQKSSQAPKLLFHYYDKDFNNEADTPDNFQSRRPNTSFCFLDIRSPGLGDTAMYLCATSARDREVSNQPQHFGDGTRLSIL.

This chain links TRBV30 with TRBJ1-4; no firm D call. The CDR3 runs to 12 residues. The V end lost 1 base, the J end lost 5 bases, and 5 bases lay between the germline ends. Germline V CDR1 and CDR2: GTSNPN, SVGIG (reference sequence). DNA for the CDR3: TGTGCCTGGAGTGAGAGAAATGAAAAACTGTTTTTT. Protein: CAWSERNEKLFF.

This clone was recorded only once. V usage is TRBV9 and J usage is TRBJ2-2; 11 bases are shared with TRBD1. With 2 bases clipped from V and 5 bases from J, the junction kept 5 bases outside the gene matches. The CDR3 is 16 residues long. Germline V gene data show CDR1 as SGDLS and CDR2 as YYNGEE. In DNA form, the CDR3 reads TGTGCCAGCAGCGTCGGACAGGGGGCGACGACCGGGGAGCTGTTTTTT. Translating it yields CASSVGQGATTGELFF.

The J gene is TRBJ2-4, the V gene TRBV10-3, with D possibly TRBD2 on 6 matching bases. This CDR3 has 14 amino acids. The V end was cut by 6 bases, the J end by 5 bases, with 14 bases between. Germline-derived CDR1 and CDR2 are ENHRY and SYGVKD. CDR3 bases: TGTGCCATCAGCCCGACGGGGGATCAAAACATTCAGTACTTC. It encodes CAISPTGDQNIQYF.

The V and J genes are TRBV5-4 and TRBJ2-5; D remains unclear. The CDR3 loop spans 13 amino acids. Looked up from germline, CDR1 is SGHNT and CDR2 is YYREEE (reference sequence). V was cut by 2 bases and J by 0 bases, with 5 bases left in between. The CDR3 loop reads CASSFLYQETQYF. CDR3 nucleotide sequence: TGTGCCAGCAGCTTCCTGTACCAAGAGACCCAGTACTTC.

The V gene is TRBV29-1, the J gene TRBJ1-2, with a weak D call TRBD1 (5 bases). This CDR3 is 13 amino acids long. Per the germline V gene, CDR1 is SQVTM and CDR2 is ANQGSEA. V lost 7 bases and J 8 bases, leaving 20 bases between the germline ends. The CDR3 DNA reads TGCAGCGCCGGCACCGGGACTGACATGGGCTACACCTTC. Its protein product is CSAGTGTDMGYTF. The full variable domain, completed using reference TRBV29-1 and TRBJ1-2, is SAVISQKPSRDICQRGTSLTIQCQVDSQVTMMFWYRQQPGQSLTLIATANQGSEATYESGFVIDKFPISRPNLTFSTLTVSNMSPEDSSIYLCSAGTGTDMGYTFGSGTRLTVV.

The chain links TRBV2 to TRBJ1-4; D possibly corresponds to TRBD1 (5 bases). The V gene lost 4 bases and the J gene lost 8 bases, with 11 bases spanning the gap. This CDR3 is built from 13 residues. CDR1 and CDR2 from the germline V gene are SNHLY and FYNNEI. The CDR3 DNA follows: TGTGCCAGCAGTGCGGGGGTTTGGGAAAAACTGTTTTTT. This codes for CASSAGVWEKLFF.

The chain combines TRBV7-2 with TRBJ2-1; D unclear. Germline V gives CDR1 SGHTA, CDR2 FQGNSA. Deletions cut 5 bases from V and 15 bases from J, with 20 bases between. This CDR3 has 13 residues. The CDR3 DNA sequence: TGTGCCAGCAGCCCGGTTGGTAGTCGTGATCCGTTCTTC. The encoded protein is CASSPVGSRDPFF.